Given below is one TCR beta chain in context. The antigen is undetermined. Only in-frame clones appear in the TCRdb table, and some are missing; sequencing was by immunoSEQ multiplex PCR. The sample holds 95,000 to 100,000 clones, roughly 87% seen once. CDR1 is LNHDA and CDR2 is SQIVND in the germline V gene (reference sequence). V lost 4 bases and J lost 0, with 18 bases in between. The CDR3 contains 17 residues. This record comes from a study of T cell responses to AZD1222 COVID-19 vaccine. Study-level results: Seropositivity was recorded at baseline in only a handful of AZD1222 recipients. The sample set comprised mostly white British donors with more females, and clonal diversity was possibly underestimated. Regions left unmutated in variants are reportedly the target of nearly half of spike-specific TCRs.

The chain employs TRBV19 and TRBJ1-1; no reliable D call. Source: peripheral blood, taken on day 0 of AZD1222 vaccination. The receptor's source is an adult in good health. The CDR3 spells CASSRPQWARMNTEAFF. For the CDR3, the DNA is TGTGCCAGTAGTAGACCGCAATGGGCCAGAATGAACACTGAAGCTTTCTTT.